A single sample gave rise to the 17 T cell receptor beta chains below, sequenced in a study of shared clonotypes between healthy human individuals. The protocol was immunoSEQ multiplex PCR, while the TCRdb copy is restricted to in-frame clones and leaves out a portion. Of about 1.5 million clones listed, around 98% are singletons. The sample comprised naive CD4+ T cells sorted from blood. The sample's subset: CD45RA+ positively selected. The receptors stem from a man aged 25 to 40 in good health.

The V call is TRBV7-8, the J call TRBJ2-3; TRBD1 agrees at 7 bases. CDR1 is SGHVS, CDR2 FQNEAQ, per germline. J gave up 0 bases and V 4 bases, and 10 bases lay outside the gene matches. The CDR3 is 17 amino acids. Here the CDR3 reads CASSSRQGGVSTDTQYF. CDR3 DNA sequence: TGTGCCAGCAGCTCACGACAGGGTGGAGTAAGCACAGATACGCAGTATTTT.

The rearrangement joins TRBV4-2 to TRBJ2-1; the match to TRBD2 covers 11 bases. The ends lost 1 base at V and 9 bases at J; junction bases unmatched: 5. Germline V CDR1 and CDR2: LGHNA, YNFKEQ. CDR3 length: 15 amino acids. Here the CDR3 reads CASSQVSGRAREQFF. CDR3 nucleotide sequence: TGTGCCAGCAGCCAAGTTAGCGGGAGGGCCCGTGAGCAGTTCTTC.

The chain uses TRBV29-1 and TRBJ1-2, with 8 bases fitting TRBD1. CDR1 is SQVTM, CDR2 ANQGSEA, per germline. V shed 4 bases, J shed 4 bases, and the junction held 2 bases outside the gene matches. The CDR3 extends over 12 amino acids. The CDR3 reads CSVGGQGYGYTF. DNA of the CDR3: TGCAGCGTTGGCGGACAGGGCTATGGCTACACCTTC.

CDR3 in amino acids: CASSRTSGSGEQFF. In DNA, the CDR3 is TGTGCCAGCAGTCGGACTAGCGGGAGCGGTGAGCAGTTCTTC. The V gene is TRBV7-3, the J gene TRBJ2-1, with 13 bases fitting TRBD2. The trim removed 6 bases at V and 9 bases at J, leaving 5 bases unmatched. Germline CDR1 SGHTA, CDR2 FQGTGA. This CDR3 contains 14 residues.

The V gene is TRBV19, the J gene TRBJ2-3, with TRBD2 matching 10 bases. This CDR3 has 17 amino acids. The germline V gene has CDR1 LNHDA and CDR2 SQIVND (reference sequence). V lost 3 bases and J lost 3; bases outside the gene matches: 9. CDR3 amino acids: CASSIWGKLAGTDTQYF. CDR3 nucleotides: TGTGCCAGTAGTATTTGGGGAAAACTAGCGGGAACAGATACGCAGTATTTT.

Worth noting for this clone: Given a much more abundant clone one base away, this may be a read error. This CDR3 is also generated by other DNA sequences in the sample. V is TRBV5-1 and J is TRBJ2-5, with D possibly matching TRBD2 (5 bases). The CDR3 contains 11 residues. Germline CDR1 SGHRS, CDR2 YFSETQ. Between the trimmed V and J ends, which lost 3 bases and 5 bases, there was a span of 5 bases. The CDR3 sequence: CASSWEETQYF. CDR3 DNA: TGCGCCAGCAGCTGGGAGGAGACCCAGTACTTC.

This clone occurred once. The CDR3: CASSTDRGMNTEAFF. CDR3 bases: TGCGCCAGCAGCACGGACAGGGGGATGAACACTGAAGCTTTCTTT. The chain links TRBV5-1 to TRBJ1-1; TRBD1 matches 10 bases. The CDR3 covers 15 residues. Germline V gives CDR1 SGHRS, CDR2 YFSETQ. Unmatched junction bases numbered 3, after V lost 4 bases and J lost 0 bases.

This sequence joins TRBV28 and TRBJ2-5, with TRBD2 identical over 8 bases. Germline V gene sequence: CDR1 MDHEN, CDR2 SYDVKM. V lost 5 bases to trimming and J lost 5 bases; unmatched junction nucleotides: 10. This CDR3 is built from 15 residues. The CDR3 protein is CASSTGLGRRETQYF. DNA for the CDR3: TGTGCCAGCAGTACGGGACTAGGAAGGCGGGAGACCCAGTACTTC.

CDR3 sequence: CASSFVAARSYNEQFF. The CDR3 DNA reads TGTGCCAGCAGCTTTGTAGCGGCTAGGTCCTACAATGAGCAGTTCTTC. The genes are TRBV11-2 and TRBJ2-1; D perhaps matches TRBD2 (6 bases). CDR1 and CDR2 (germline): SGHAT, FQNNGV. The CDR3 has 16 residues. The germline V and J ends were trimmed by 3 bases and 1 base, with 13 bases remaining between them.

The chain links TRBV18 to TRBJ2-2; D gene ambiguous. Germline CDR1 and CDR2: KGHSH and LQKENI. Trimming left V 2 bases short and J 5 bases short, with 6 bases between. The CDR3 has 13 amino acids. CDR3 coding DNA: TGTGCCAGCTCACCAAGAGTTACCGGGGAGCTGTTTTTT. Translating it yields CASSPRVTGELFF.

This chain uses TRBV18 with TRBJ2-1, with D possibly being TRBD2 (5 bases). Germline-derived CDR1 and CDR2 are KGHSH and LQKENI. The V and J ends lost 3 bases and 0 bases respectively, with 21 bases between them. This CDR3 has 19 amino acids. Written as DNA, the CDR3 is TGTGCCAGCTCACCTGAGACTACCTATTCCCTCAGCTCCTACAATGAGCAGTTCTTC. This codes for CASSPETTYSLSSYNEQFF.

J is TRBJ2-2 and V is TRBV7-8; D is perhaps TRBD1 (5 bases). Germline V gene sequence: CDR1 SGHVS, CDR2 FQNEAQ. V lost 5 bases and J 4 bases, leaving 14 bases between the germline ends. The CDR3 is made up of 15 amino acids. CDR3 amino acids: CASSLGPSGTGELFF. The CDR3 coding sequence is TGTGCCAGCAGCCTGGGGCCCTCTGGCACCGGGGAGCTGTTTTTT.

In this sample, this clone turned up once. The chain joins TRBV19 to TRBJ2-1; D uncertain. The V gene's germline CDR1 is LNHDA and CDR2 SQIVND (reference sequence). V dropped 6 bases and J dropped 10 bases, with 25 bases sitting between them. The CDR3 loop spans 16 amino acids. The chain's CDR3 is CASRRRVGGVMVEQFF. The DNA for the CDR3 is TGTGCCAGTAGACGACGGGTGGGTGGGGTAATGGTAGAGCAGTTCTTC.

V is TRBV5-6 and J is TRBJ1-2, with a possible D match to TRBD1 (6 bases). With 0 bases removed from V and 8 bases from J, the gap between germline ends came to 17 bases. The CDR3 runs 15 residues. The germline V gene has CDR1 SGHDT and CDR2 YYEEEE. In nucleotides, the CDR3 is TGTGCCAGCAGCTTGGGCCCAGGGGATCGAGAGGGCTACACCTTC. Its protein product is CASSLGPGDREGYTF. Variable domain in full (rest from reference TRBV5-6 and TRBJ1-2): DAGVTQSPTHLIKTRGQQVTLRCSPKSGHDTVSWYQQALGQGPQFIFQYYEEEERQRGNFPDRFSGHQFPNYSSELNVNALLLGDSALYLCASSLGPGDREGYTFGSGTRLTVV.

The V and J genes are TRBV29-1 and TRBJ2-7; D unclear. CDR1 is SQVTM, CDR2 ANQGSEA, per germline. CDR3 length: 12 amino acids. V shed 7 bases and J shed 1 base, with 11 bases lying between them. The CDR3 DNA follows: TGCAGCGCCGCCGGATCGTCCTACGAGCAGTACTTC. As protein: CSAAGSSYEQYF.

The CDR3 DNA is TGTGCCAGCAGTCCCTTAGCGGGAGCCGCAGATACGCAGTATTTT. Its protein product is CASSPLAGAADTQYF. The chain employs TRBV6-6 and TRBJ2-3; 9 bases line up with TRBD2. Germline-derived CDR1 and CDR2 are MNHNY and SVGAGI (reference sequence). Losses at the gene ends were 5 bases for V and 4 bases for J; bases not matched to a gene: 7. This CDR3 contains 15 residues.

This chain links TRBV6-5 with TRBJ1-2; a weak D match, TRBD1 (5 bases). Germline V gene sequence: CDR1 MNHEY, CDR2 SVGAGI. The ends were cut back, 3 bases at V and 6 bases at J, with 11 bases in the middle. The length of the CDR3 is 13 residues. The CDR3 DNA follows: TGTGCCAGCAGTTATGGGGGATGGGATGGCTACACCTTC. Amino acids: CASSYGGWDGYTF.